These T cell receptor beta chains were read from a single sample in a study of chemoradiotherapy in HPV16-positive cancers. This table comes from immunoSEQ multiplex PCR, and its TCRdb copy is limited to in-frame clones, with some not included. The sample holds 5,200 or so clones; 65% to 80% are singletons and the top ten take approximately 15%. Sequences were derived from tumor tissue, sampled from a patient who underwent chemoradiotherapy. The receptors were sampled from a human donor with HPV-associated anogenital cancer. CDR3s include the opening cysteine and the closing phenylalanine or tryptophan. The D gene is left open where the match is weak. A clone size is listed for some rows: how often the clone was seen (once, few, many), or a class if it is expanded.

NA	TRBV19	NA	TRBJ2-3	CASSPGRGGGTDTQYF	TGTGCCAGTAGTCCCGGCCGGGGCGGGGGCACAGATACGCAGTATTTT
TRBD1	TRBV5-4	NA	TRBJ2-7	CASSLAGAGGYEQYF	TGTGCCAGCAGCTTGGCCGGGGCAGGGGGCTACGAGCAGTACTTC
NA	TRBV18	NA	TRBJ2-3	CASSQSPTDTQYF	TGTGCCAGCTCACAGTCCCCCACAGATACGCAGTATTTT
NA	TRBV10-2	large	TRBJ2-7	CASSPSPGGSYEQYF	TGCGCCAGCAGCCCGAGTCCTGGGGGATCCTACGAGCAGTACTTC
TRBD1	TRBV5-1	few	TRBJ2-7	CASSLEAGGPYEQYF	TGCGCCAGCAGCTTGGAGGCAGGGGGCCCCTACGAGCAGTACTTC
NA	TRBV27	large	TRBJ2-1	CASSGTPAGNEQFF	TGTGCCAGCAGCGGGACTCCCGCGGGGAATGAGCAGTTCTTC
NA	TRBV14	NA	TRBJ2-7	CASSQVYRDVGEQYF	TGTGCCAGCAGCCAAGTATACAGGGACGTAGGCGAGCAGTACTTC
NA	TRBV2	NA	TRBJ1-1	CASRGGTEAFF	TGTGCCAGCAGGGGAGGGACTGAAGCTTTCTTT
TRBD1	TRBV7-9	NA	TRBJ1-6	CASSFGDRGGSPLHF	TGTGCCAGCAGCTTCGGCGACAGGGGAGGTTCGCCCCTCCACTTT
NA	TRBV7-6	NA	TRBJ2-5	CASSWPWDILSLYQETQYF	TGTGCCAGCAGCTGGCCCTGGGATATTCTTTCCCTTTACCAAGAGACCCAGTACTTC
NA	TRBV5-1	NA	TRBJ1-1	CASSNPRTENTEAFF	TGCGCCAGCAGCAATCCCCGGACGGAGAACACTGAAGCTTTCTTT
NA	TRBV7-3	NA	TRBJ1-1	CASSPMGSNTEAFF	TGTGCCAGCAGCCCAATGGGGTCGAACACTGAAGCTTTCTTT
NA	TRBV28	NA	TRBJ2-6	CASSFGGANVLTF	TGTGCCAGCAGTTTCGGCGGGGCCAACGTCCTGACTTTC
NA	TRBV7-3	NA	TRBJ2-2	CASSLGGKGTGELFF	TGTGCCAGCAGCTTAGGTGGGAAGGGAACCGGGGAGCTGTTTTTT
NA	TRBV5-1	NA	TRBJ2-3	CASSPQGVLHTDTQYF	TGCGCCAGCAGCCCGCAAGGGGTTCTTCACACAGATACGCAGTATTTT
NA	TRBV5-6	NA	TRBJ1-3	CASSFRAPGNTIYF	TGTGCCAGCAGCTTCAGGGCCCCGGGAAACACCATATATTTT
NA	TRBV7-3	NA	TRBJ2-1	CASSPTPGGHEQFF	TGTGCCAGCAGCCCCACCCCCGGCGGCCATGAGCAGTTCTTC
NA	TRBV4-2	NA	TRBJ1-3	CASSQEGTAGNTIYF	TGTGCCAGCAGCCAAGAAGGGACTGCAGGAAACACCATATATTTT
NA	TRBV6-1	NA	TRBJ2-3	CASSEDWEDRSTDTQYF	TGTGCCAGCAGTGAAGATTGGGAGGACAGGAGCACAGATACGCAGTATTTT
NA	TRBV6-1	NA	TRBJ2-1	CASSGMTDGQFF	TGTGCCAGCAGTGGGATGACAGACGGACAGTTCTTC
NA	TRBV5-1	NA	TRBJ1-3	CASSLLGTSGQSGNTIYF	TGCGCCAGCAGCTTACTTGGGACGTCCGGACAGTCAGGAAACACCATATATTTT
NA	TRBV28	NA	TRBJ2-7	CASGLGTYEQYF	TGTGCCAGCGGGTTGGGGACCTACGAGCAGTACTTC
NA	TRBV10-3	once	TRBJ1-1	CAIIARNTEAFF	TGTGCCATCATCGCCAGGAACACTGAAGCTTTCTTT
NA	TRBV28	NA	TRBJ1-1	CASSLPGPLGNTEAFF	TGTGCCAGCAGTTTGCCGGGGCCCCTAGGGAACACTGAAGCTTTCTTT
NA	TRBV11-2	NA	TRBJ1-5	CASSLDNAQPQHF	TGTGCCAGCAGCTTAGATAACGCACAGCCCCAGCATTTT
NA	TRBV6-5	NA	TRBJ2-7	CASSSLDYRGEQYF	TGTGCCAGCAGTTCCCTAGACTACAGAGGCGAGCAGTACTTC
NA	TRBV5-1	NA	TRBJ2-5	CASSLYRDETQYF	TGCGCCAGCAGCTTGTATCGGGATGAGACCCAGTACTTC
TRBD2	TRBV29-1	NA	TRBJ2-1	CSVALPAGGGNEQFF	TGCAGCGTTGCTCTTCCAGCGGGGGGAGGGAATGAGCAGTTCTTC
NA	TRBV19	NA	TRBJ1-3	CASSEEGGAAGNTIYF	TGTGCCAGTAGCGAGGAGGGGGGCGCAGCCGGAAACACCATATATTTT
NA	TRBV7-2	NA	TRBJ1-4	CASSLFGNEKLFF	TGTGCCAGCAGCTTATTCGGGAATGAAAAACTGTTTTTT
TRBD1	TRBV5-1	few	TRBJ1-2	CASSLTGGVANYGYTF	TGCGCCAGCAGTCTGACAGGGGGCGTAGCTAACTATGGCTACACCTTC
NA	TRBV5-5	NA	TRBJ1-4	CASSRGPDEKLFF	TGTGCCAGCAGCCGCGGTCCCGATGAAAAACTGTTTTTT
NA	TRBV7-9	NA	TRBJ1-2	CASSLGQSPGGYTF	TGTGCCAGCAGCTTAGGGCAGTCCCCTGGTGGCTACACCTTC
TRBD1	TRBV2	NA	TRBJ1-1	CARATGRDTEAFF	TGTGCCAGGGCGACAGGGAGGGACACTGAAGCTTTCTTT
NA	TRBV18	NA	TRBJ1-5	CASSRERTAPNQPQHF	TGTGCCAGCTCAAGGGAGCGGACTGCCCCCAATCAGCCCCAGCATTTT
TRBD1	TRBV7-9	NA	TRBJ1-6	CASSLDRGRSPLHF	TGTGCCAGCAGCCTAGACAGGGGGCGTTCACCCCTCCACTTT
TRBD1	TRBV10-1	NA	TRBJ1-5	CASSPDRGPGQPQHF	TGCGCCAGCAGCCCGGACAGGGGCCCAGGGCAGCCCCAGCATTTT
TRBD2	TRBV9	NA	TRBJ2-3	CASSVFFDAGGRWWDHTDTQYF	TGTGCCAGCAGCGTATTTTTCGACGCGGGGGGGCGTTGGTGGGATCACACAGATACGCAGTATTTT
NA	TRBV11-3	NA	TRBJ2-1	CASSLKYNEQFF	TGTGCCAGCAGCTTAAAGTACAATGAGCAGTTCTTC
TRBD1	TRBV9	NA	TRBJ1-1	CASSVGGQGGNEAFF	TGTGCCAGCAGCGTAGGGGGACAGGGTGGAAATGAAGCTTTCTTT
TRBD1	TRBV9	NA	TRBJ2-2	CASSEGDRYYTGELFF	TGTGCCAGCAGCGAGGGGGACAGGTACTATACCGGGGAGCTGTTTTTT
NA	TRBV10-1	NA	TRBJ1-1	CASRVRRDTEAFF	TGCGCCAGCAGGGTCCGGAGGGACACTGAAGCTTTCTTT